The entry below gives a single T cell receptor (beta chain) sequence along with its context. These data are taken from a study of shared clonotypes between healthy human individuals. The assay was immunoSEQ multiplex PCR, and TCRdb's table has in-frame clones only and misses some. The profile shows millions of clones, roughly 94% of them singletons. J was trimmed by 8 bases and V by 5 bases; bases with no gene match: 6. CDR3 length: 13 amino acids. The germline CDR1 and CDR2 sequences are PRHDT and FYEKMQ (reference sequence). V gene TRBV13 combines with J gene TRBJ2-1; the match to TRBD2 covers 7 bases. This clonotype was sampled from a man in his late teens or twenties in good health. What was sequenced was naive CD4+ T cells sorted from blood. As to subset: CD45RA+ positively selected. CDR3 residues: CASSPQRDDEQFF. CDR3 DNA sequence: TGTGCCAGCAGCCCCCAGCGGGACGATGAGCAGTTCTTC. Supplemented by reference TRBV13 and TRBJ2-1, the full variable domain reads AAGVIQSPRHLIKEKRETATLKCYPIPRHDTVYWYQQGPGQDPQFLISFYEKMQSDKGSIPDRFSAQQFSDYHSELNMSSLELGDSALYFCASSPQRDDEQFFGPGTRLTVL.